The next 31 T cell receptor beta chains were all read from a single sample in a study of beta chain features in type 1 diabetes. TCRB transcripts that were expressed got sequenced, as all of the isolated RNA had been reverse transcribed. Profiled with immunoSEQ multiplex PCR; TCRdb holds only in-frame clones, not every one. The table has roughly 150,000 clones, 11% seen once; the top ten hold about 1.9%. Sequencing used central memory CD4+ T cells from blood. The origin of the receptors is a man aged 18 to 35 in good health.

This clone was seen only a few times. J is TRBJ2-1 and V is TRBV2; 8 bases are a match to TRBD1. CDR3 length equals 17 residues. Germline V gives CDR1 SNHLY, CDR2 FYNNEI. V shed 4 bases and J 2 bases; nucleotides not matched to a gene: 10. The CDR3 sequence is CASSASPSGQAYNEQFF. CDR3 in DNA: TGTGCCAGCAGTGCTTCCCCGTCGGGACAGGCCTACAATGAGCAGTTCTTC.

This clone was detected only a few times. This sequence joins TRBV2 and TRBJ2-5; tentatively, D is TRBD2 (5 bases). The V gene's germline CDR1 is SNHLY and CDR2 FYNNEI. Trimming left V 1 base short and J 7 bases short, with 13 bases between. The CDR3 consists of 14 residues. The CDR3 spells CASSEEGNAGTQYF. The CDR3 nucleotides are TGTGCCAGCAGTGAAGAGGGCAACGCGGGGACCCAGTACTTC.

V and J are TRBV29-1 and TRBJ2-7; the D gene could be TRBD1 or TRBD2 (5 bases each). V lost 2 bases and J 0 bases, leaving 11 bases between the germline ends. Germline CDR1 and CDR2: SQVTM and ANQGSEA. This CDR3 comprises 14 residues. The CDR3: CSVESGGGSYEQYF. In DNA, the CDR3 is TGCAGCGTTGAATCAGGTGGGGGCTCCTACGAGCAGTACTTC.

The chain joins TRBV5-6 to TRBJ1-2, with 8 bases matching TRBD1. The V gene's germline CDR1 is SGHDT and CDR2 YYEEEE. The junction had 3 bases not matched to a gene; V was cut back by 3 bases and J by 2 bases. This CDR3 comprises 14 residues. The CDR3 spells CASSWGQENYGYTF. Here the CDR3 DNA reads TGTGCCAGCAGCTGGGGACAGGAGAACTATGGCTACACCTTC.

This clone was picked up a small number of times. This chain connects TRBV5-1 to TRBJ2-3, with 7 bases aligning to TRBD1. Per the germline V gene, CDR1 is SGHRS and CDR2 is YFSETQ. Trimming at V came to 2 bases and at J to 3 bases, leaving 3 bases not matched to a gene. This CDR3 is built from 14 residues. CDR3: CASSFGQVTDTQYF. CDR3 DNA: TGCGCCAGCAGCTTCGGACAGGTTACAGATACGCAGTATTTT.

For the CDR3, the DNA is TGTGCCAGCAGTTTAATTGGGGGGGCGAAACTGTTTTTT. Protein sequence: CASSLIGGAKLFF. The chain uses TRBV27 and TRBJ1-4; D may be TRBD1 (6 bases). Germline CDR1 reads MNHEY; CDR2 reads SMNVEV (reference sequence). V lost 2 bases, J lost 11 bases, and 12 bases lay in between. This CDR3 has 13 amino acids.

The table lists this clone with many counts. The rearrangement joins TRBV7-9 to TRBJ1-2, with D hard to call. V was cut by 5 bases and J by 8 bases, with 15 bases left in between. The CDR3 is 13 amino acids. In germline, CDR1 is SEHNR, CDR2 FQNEAQ (reference sequence). Written as DNA, the CDR3 is TGTGCCAGCAGCCCTAACGAGAGCCGCGGCTACACCTTC. Its protein product is CASSPNESRGYTF.

The chain has TRBV4-1 and TRBJ1-1; D gene uncertain. The CDR3 is 10 residues long. The V end lost 4 bases, the J end lost 11 bases, and 8 bases lay between the germline ends. CDR1 is MGHRA, CDR2 YSYEKL, per germline. The CDR3 sequence is CASSPIRAFF. CDR3 sequence (DNA): TGCGCCAGCAGCCCTATAAGGGCTTTCTTT.

In its sample, this clone was seen many times. The rearrangement joins TRBV30 to TRBJ2-3; D not resolved. Germline lookup yields CDR1 GTSNPN and CDR2 SVGIG (reference sequence). The CDR3 runs 13 residues. Trimming removed 1 base at V and 4 bases at J, with 9 bases between. CDR3 region: CAWSDSPADTQYF. The CDR3 bases are TGTGCCTGGAGTGACAGCCCGGCAGATACGCAGTATTTT.

This clone turned up a few times. The rearrangement links TRBV7-2 to TRBJ2-1, with 10 bases fitting TRBD2. V was pared by 6 bases and J by 6 bases, with 8 bases of the junction left unmatched. The CDR3 is made up of 15 amino acids. Germline CDR1 SGHTA, CDR2 FQGNSA. The CDR3 DNA sequence: TGTGCCAGCAGGCCTACTAGCGGGGTCTTCAATGAGCAGTTCTTC. Translated: CASRPTSGVFNEQFF.

In its sample, this clone was seen many times. V usage is TRBV4-3 and J usage is TRBJ2-1; D gene uncertain. V dropped 4 bases and J dropped 5 bases, with 15 bases sitting between them. This CDR3 region has 15 residues. In germline, CDR1 is LGHNA, CDR2 YSLEER. The CDR3 protein is CASSPLGMTHNEQFF. The CDR3 DNA follows: TGCGCCAGCAGCCCTCTTGGTATGACGCACAATGAGCAGTTCTTC.

This clone has more than one count but fewer than ten. The chain is built from TRBV7-3 and TRBJ2-1; no reliable D call. The germline V gene has CDR1 SGHTA and CDR2 FQGTGA. V lost 5 bases and J lost 6, with 17 bases in between. CDR3 length: 15 amino acids. The CDR3 is CASSIAGSASNEQFF. DNA of the CDR3: TGTGCCAGCAGCATTGCCGGCTCCGCTAGCAATGAGCAGTTCTTC.

There are a few counts of this clone. This chain links TRBV29-1 with TRBJ1-3; 10 nucleotides align to TRBD1. This CDR3 spans 13 amino acids. In germline, CDR1 is SQVTM, CDR2 ANQGSEA. V shed 6 bases, J shed 3 bases, and the junction held 2 bases outside the gene matches. This CDR3 reads CSVGDRGGNTIYF. The CDR3 coding sequence is TGCAGCGTGGGGGACAGGGGTGGAAACACCATATATTTT.

This clone was counted between two and nine times. The rearrangement links TRBV4-3 to TRBJ2-3; the D call may be TRBD1 or TRBD2 (5 bases each). Germline V lookup: CDR1 LGHNA, CDR2 YSLEER. The CDR3 has 15 residues. V shed 0 bases and J shed 4 bases, with 11 bases lying between them. The CDR3 region is CASSQDLQGPDTQYF. The CDR3 nucleotides are TGCGCCAGCAGCCAAGATCTGCAGGGACCAGATACGCAGTATTTT.

The chain employs TRBV25-1 and TRBJ2-7, with 13 nucleotides matching TRBD2. V lost 10 bases, J lost 4 bases, and 4 bases stayed unmatched. Germline V gives CDR1 MGHDK, CDR2 SYGVNS. The CDR3 is made up of 13 amino acids. In DNA form, the CDR3 reads TGTGCCACCCTGGGACTAGCGGGATACGAGCAGTACTTC. The encoded protein is CATLGLAGYEQYF.

The rearrangement links TRBV29-1 to TRBJ2-5, with 10 bases identical to TRBD1. With V trimmed by 7 bases and J by 4 bases, 6 bases remained unmatched. The CDR3 runs to 13 residues. Germline V gene sequence: CDR1 SQVTM, CDR2 ANQGSEA. CDR3 region: CSAGQGGRETQYF. The DNA of the CDR3 is TGCAGCGCAGGACAGGGGGGGAGAGAGACCCAGTACTTC.

This clone was found a few times. The genes are TRBV18 and TRBJ1-2, with 7 bases fitting TRBD1. This CDR3 has 13 amino acids. The germline V gene encodes CDR1 KGHSH and CDR2 LQKENI. V gave up 6 bases and J gave up 8 bases; unmatched junction bases: 9. The CDR3 protein is CASSQTGDSGYTF. Here the CDR3 DNA reads TGTGCCAGCTCCCAAACAGGGGATAGCGGCTACACCTTC.

The rearrangement joins TRBV11-1 to TRBJ2-7, with 8 nucleotides matching TRBD1. V trimming: 4 bases; J trimming: 5 bases; junction bases outside the gene matches: 7. Germline CDR1 is SGHAT and CDR2 is FQDESV (reference sequence). There are 14 residues in the CDR3. The CDR3 nucleotides are TGTGCCAGCAGCTCGGCCCCAGGGGGCAACGAGCAGTACTTC. As protein: CASSSAPGGNEQYF.

The chain carries TRBV30 and TRBJ1-1; D remains unclear. The germline V gene has CDR1 GTSNPN and CDR2 SVGIG (reference sequence). Trimming pared 1 base from V and 8 bases from J, leaving 11 bases between. This CDR3 is 12 amino acids long. The CDR3: CAWSGGGPEAFF. The CDR3 DNA follows: TGTGCCTGGAGTGGGGGTGGGCCCGAAGCTTTCTTT.

This clone came up a few times. The chain combines TRBV6-5 with TRBJ2-3; D gene uncertain. Germline V gives CDR1 MNHEY, CDR2 SVGAGI. Between the trimmed V and J ends, which lost 3 bases and 0 bases, there was a span of 7 bases. CDR3 size: 14 residues. CDR3 nucleotide sequence: TGTGCCAGCAGTTATGGGTTAAGCACAGATACGCAGTATTTT. Amino acids: CASSYGLSTDTQYF.

The rearrangement uses TRBV30 and TRBJ1-4; 9 bases align to TRBD1. Germline V CDR1 and CDR2: GTSNPN, SVGIG (reference sequence). The junction had 8 bases not matched to a gene; V was cut back by 4 bases and J by 8 bases. This CDR3 has 14 amino acids. The CDR3 DNA reads as TGTGCCTGGACCGTACAGGGGGCGAACGAAAAACTGTTTTTT. This codes for CAWTVQGANEKLFF.

V and J are TRBV20-1 and TRBJ1-2, with D possibly matching TRBD1 (6 bases). This CDR3 comprises 11 residues. Germline assignment: CDR1 DFQATT and CDR2 SNEGSKA (reference sequence). The CDR3 DNA is TGCAGCACCGGGACAATCATTGGCTACACCTTC. It is translated as CSTGTIIGYTF.

This clone occurred a few times. In DNA, the CDR3 is TGTGCCAGCAGCTTAGGGTCTGACGAGCAGTACTTC. This gives the protein CASSLGSDEQYF. The chain has TRBV7-3 and TRBJ2-7, with D unclear. Germline V lookup: CDR1 SGHTA, CDR2 FQGTGA. Trimming pared 2 bases from V and 5 bases from J, leaving 7 bases between. This CDR3 comprises 12 residues.

The chain carries TRBV5-1 and TRBJ1-6, with D uncertain. The CDR3 extends over 13 amino acids. Germline values: CDR1 SGHRS, CDR2 YFSETQ. The V gene lost 4 bases and the J gene lost 8 bases, with 10 bases spanning the gap. The CDR3 loop is CASSPGNDSPLHF. In DNA form, the CDR3 reads TGCGCCAGCAGCCCTGGGAATGATTCACCCCTCCACTTT. The full variable domain, its missing parts supplied by reference TRBV5-1 and TRBJ1-6, is KAGVTQTPRYLIKTRGQQVTLSCSPISGHRSVSWYQQTPGQGLQFLFEYFSETQRNKGNFPGRFSGRQFSNSRSEMNVSTLELGDSALYLCASSPGNDSPLHFGNGTRLTVT.

The sample holds a few counts of this clone. The V call is TRBV4-3, the J call TRBJ2-1, with 12 bases that match TRBD2. J lost 8 bases, V lost 3 bases, and 8 bases had no gene match. CDR3 length equals 16 residues. Per the germline V gene, CDR1 is LGHNA and CDR2 is YSLEER. CDR3 DNA sequence: TGCGCCAGCAGCCAGTCTCGACTAGCGGGGGTCGATGAGCAGTTCTTC. As protein: CASSQSRLAGVDEQFF.

This clone was counted at least ten times. The rearrangement uses TRBV15 and TRBJ1-5; D is unresolved. Deletions cut 1 base from V and 5 bases from J, with 6 bases between. The CDR3 has 13 amino acids. Germline loops: CDR1 LNHNV, CDR2 YYDKDF (reference sequence). CDR3 in amino acids: CATSRAVDQPQHF. For the CDR3, the DNA is TGTGCCACCAGCAGAGCCGTCGATCAGCCCCAGCATTTT.

The gene calls are TRBV7-2 and TRBJ2-7, with unresolved D. The length of the CDR3 is 13 residues. Trimming took off 1 base at V and 7 bases at J, with 11 bases between the two ends. CDR1 and CDR2 from the germline V gene are SGHTA and FQGNSA. CDR3 sequence: CASSLGVRWEQYF. DNA for the CDR3: TGTGCCAGCAGCTTAGGGGTTCGCTGGGAGCAGTACTTC.

The rearrangement links TRBV7-2 to TRBJ1-6; 12 positions match TRBD1. The V segment lost 5 bases and the J segment 6 bases; nucleotides outside the gene matches: 2. The CDR3 has 15 amino acids. The germline V gene encodes CDR1 SGHTA and CDR2 FQGNSA. The CDR3 is CASSGTGGGNSPLHF. CDR3 bases: TGTGCCAGCAGCGGGACAGGGGGCGGTAATTCACCCCTCCACTTT.

This clone was detected only a few times. The V call is TRBV27, the J call TRBJ2-1; D is ambiguous. This CDR3 region has 15 residues. Deletions cut 5 bases from V and 4 bases from J, with 15 bases between. Germline CDR1 MNHEY, CDR2 SMNVEV (reference sequence). The CDR3 protein is CASSRWTLVYNEQFF. In DNA, the CDR3 is TGTGCCAGCAGTAGATGGACGTTGGTATACAATGAGCAGTTCTTC.

This clone was counted many times. The CDR3 DNA sequence: TGTGCCAGCAACCTTGGCGGATTAGGACTGCGCGAGCAGTACTTC. Protein sequence: CASNLGGLGLREQYF. The chain combines TRBV5-6 with TRBJ2-7; TRBD2 might be the D (5 bases). Deletions cut 6 bases from V and 6 bases from J, with 22 bases between. Looked up from germline, CDR1 is SGHDT and CDR2 is YYEEEE. The CDR3 contains 15 residues.

Of note for this clone: One base away lies a much larger clone, so this may be a sequencing read error. Since the CDR3 does not end with the conserved phenylalanine or tryptophan, this likely comes from a read error. The chain recombines TRBV28 with TRBJ1-1; D unresolved. The CDR3 spans 12 residues. Trimming removed 2 bases from V and 4 bases from J, with 5 bases in between. Germline V gene sequence: CDR1 MDHEN, CDR2 SYDVKM. CDR3: CASSLAGTEAFL. The CDR3 DNA follows: TGTGCCAGCAGTTTAGCAGGCACTGAAGCTTTCCTT.